The entry below describes one T cell receptor beta chain. The antigen is not known. The data derive from a study of T cell repertoires in cytomegalovirus infection. MiXCR was run by TCRdb on the reads, yielding one entry per CDR3 protein. The sample yields approximately 700,000 distinct CDR3 sequences, roughly a third seen once. General study points: Totalled public TCR beta family frequency picked out people who carried CMV plus the relevant HLA. CMV-specific TCR beta clonotypes restricted by HLA-C dominated the ex vivo response.

Germline CDR1 SGHTA, CDR2 FQGNSA. The J segment lost 5 bases and the V segment lost 1 base, leaving 5 bases of the junction unmatched. CDR3 length equals 16 residues. V and J are TRBV7-2 and TRBJ2-3; 11 bases map to TRBD2. This clonotype was obtained from a human donor in good health (CMV status not recorded). Some clones in this sample may be carry-over from other donors' samples. Sequenced input: PBMCs. Written as DNA, the CDR3 is TGTGCCAGCAGCTTAGTTAGCGGGGGGGCGGTAGATACGCAGTATTTT. Translated: CASSLVSGGAVDTQYF.